This T cell receptor (beta chain) was recovered during a study of shared clonotypes between healthy human individuals. About the study: The composition of the donors was a couple of women and three men aged 18 to 49.

Here immunoSEQ multiplex PCR was the method, and the copy in TCRdb shows in-frame clones only, minus some. This table has 2 million to 2.5 million clones, 93% appearing once. Between the trimmed V and J ends, which lost 6 bases and 5 bases, there was a span of 10 bases. Germline lookup yields CDR1 SGHDN and CDR2 FVKESK. The CDR3 runs 13 residues. Overall study findings and caveats: Naive CD4 clonotype sharing across several donors was 4% to 5%. Depth of sequencing was expected to influence donor clonotype sharing.

To note about this clone: Its target is unknown.

The V and J genes are TRBV14 and TRBJ1-4; D is uncertain. The origin of this receptor is a man between 18 and 29 years old in good health. Some clones in this sample may be carry-over from other donors' samples. Sequenced: naive CD4+ T cells from PBMCs. Regarding subset: CD45RA+ positively selected. This chain's CDR3 is CASSRRRNEKLFF. The CDR3 DNA is TGTGCCAGCAGTCGACGGAGAAATGAAAAACTGTTTTTT.